This T cell receptor beta chain derives from a study of chemoradiotherapy in HPV16-positive cancers. Study-wide results and limits: Non-HPV-specific T cells did not expand in tumors during treatment, whereas candidate HPV-specific clones and E7-related motifs did.

Data came from immunoSEQ multiplex PCR; TCRdb stores just in-frame clones and leaves some out. The table includes around 1,700 clones, 70% to 85% detected once. Germline V gene lookup returns CDR1 MNHEY and CDR2 SMNVEV (reference sequence). CDR3 length: 13 amino acids. V was clipped by 3 bases and J by 4 bases, with 7 bases between them. The sample holds a few counts of this clone. Its antigen is not known. The sequences come from tumor tissue, collected from a patient who underwent chemoradiotherapy. The chain uses TRBV27 and TRBJ2-4, with no clear D. The sequence was collected from a human donor with HPV-associated anogenital cancer. DNA of the CDR3: TGTGCCAGCAGTTTTGACTCTAAAAACATTCAGTACTTC. Protein product: CASSFDSKNIQYF.